This T cell receptor beta chain was recorded in a study of cytomegalovirus exposure and HLA in healthy donors (TCRdb year 2017). For the study in its entirety: The 550 to 750 repertoires of the first cohort and the approximately 110 validation repertoires were produced on the same platform, according to a later analysis. High-throughput TCR immunosequencing, statistical association of individual TCRs with disease status, and machine learning were combined to predict cytomegalovirus infection status. The study aimed to test whether cataloging public T cell receptors could reveal signatures of past pathogen exposure. In addition to the first cohort of 666 subjects, a separate validation cohort of 130 or so different subjects was used. What the research found in general, with its limitations: A later analysis had no HLA typing for the validation cohort, so co-occurrence there was scored across all 130 or so repertoires. The classifier was reported to diagnose cytomegalovirus status with high specificity and sensitivity in both the original cohort and the validation cohort. Three of the identified cytomegalovirus-associated TCR beta chains were confirmed in vitro to be specific for cytomegalovirus antigens. Of the cluster scores, approximately 95% were above 0 in a later analysis, which found that TCRs clustered in the first cohort also tended to co-occur in the approximately 110 validation repertoires. The study listed approximately 150 TCR beta chains as associated with cytomegalovirus. Most TCR sequences were observed very rarely across donors, whereas some public TCRs were present in many individuals. The authors suggested that the approach could potentially be extended to other disease states and immunological phenotypes.

The germline V gene (reference sequence) provides CDR1 MNHNY and CDR2 SVGAGI. The CDR3 goes from the cysteine to the phenylalanine over 14 residues. Only the CDR3 DNA is retained, 42 bases long and in frame from the first base. The germline V and J ends show losses of 10 bases and 9 bases respectively, and no gene match explains 15 bases of the junction. The donors were included in the validation cohort of some 120 subjects, a group kept apart from the roughly 700-subject first cohort. As for this clone: Its specific antigen is unknown. Base qualities are not at hand, and no much larger clone is one base apart.

Receptors were amplified or captured by the immunoSEQ multiplex PCR assay. The authors' analysis ran thus. A statistical classification framework was built for diagnosing cytomegalovirus status from the catalog of TCR beta chain sequences. The immuneACCESS repertoire file appears here via TCRdb, limited to in-frame rearrangements. These files lack a portion of the clones; in checked studies, under half of the deficit traces to unresolved V genes, and the cause of the others is not known. D and trimming were read from the DNA, whereas the V and J calls and clone size are those reported in that table. In all, the sample holds 150,000 to 200,000 clones, and 85% to 90% of those were seen once. In total, the top ten clones hold 1.4% of the sample.

The V and J segments used are TRBV6-6 and TRBJ2-1; TRBD2 fits 7 bases in the junction. The material sequenced was PBMCs. The clonotype was recovered from a young woman in good health and CMV-seronegative. CDR3 sequence: CATGDLAADGEQFF. At the DNA level, the sequence is TGTGCCACCGGGGACCTAGCGGCTGATGGTGAGCAGTTCTTC.